This TCR beta chain was found in a study of cytomegalovirus exposure and HLA in healthy donors. Study-level background: Early on, a data release was issued that held about 85 million unique TCRs from HLA-typed donors. General observations from the study: Per a prior analysis, the majority of TCR beta V segments were productive roughly 90% or roughly 30% of the time.

13 Jbeta primers and 60 Vbeta primers were used for the PCR. Libraries were prepared by immunoSEQ multiplex PCR; TCRdb keeps only in-frame clonotypes and omits some of them. Altogether 130,000 to 150,000 clones are present, about four fifths being singletons, with the ten largest covering over 2%. Germline V CDR1 and CDR2: SEHNR, FQNEAQ (reference sequence). V was shortened by 5 bases and J by 1 base, with 14 bases between the two germline ends. The CDR3 spans 16 residues. Of note for this clone: The target antigen is unknown.

Specimen: PBMCs. The chain is built from TRBV7-9 and TRBJ2-2; TRBD2 might be the D (6 bases). The sequence was collected from a woman under 30 in good health and CMV-seropositive. The CDR3, as DNA: TGTGCCAGCAGCCCACCGGGACTGGAGAACACCGGGGAGCTGTTTTTT. Its translation: CASSPPGLENTGELFF.